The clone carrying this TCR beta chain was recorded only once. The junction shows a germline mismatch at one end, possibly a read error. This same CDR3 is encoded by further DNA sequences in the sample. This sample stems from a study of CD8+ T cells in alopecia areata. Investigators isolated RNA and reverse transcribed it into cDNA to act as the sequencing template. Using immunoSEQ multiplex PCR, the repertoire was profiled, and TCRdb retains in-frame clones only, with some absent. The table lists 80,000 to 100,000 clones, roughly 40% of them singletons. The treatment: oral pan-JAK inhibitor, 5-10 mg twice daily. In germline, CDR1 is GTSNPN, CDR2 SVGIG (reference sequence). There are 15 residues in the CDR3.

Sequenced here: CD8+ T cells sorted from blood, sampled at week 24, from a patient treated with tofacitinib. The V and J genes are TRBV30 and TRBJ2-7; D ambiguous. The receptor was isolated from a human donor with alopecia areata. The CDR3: CAWSVGQLSSYEQYF. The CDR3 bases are TGCGCCTGGAGTGTAGGGCAGCTGAGCTCCTACGAGCAGTACTTC.